The sequence of this T cell receptor (beta chain) was determined in a study of control samples from healthy donors and cancer patients (dated by TCRdb to 2019 to 2021). Trimming costs V 0 bases and J 5 bases, and their ends lie 16 bases apart. Counted from cysteine to phenylalanine, this CDR3 has 15 amino acids. Just the 45-base CDR3 DNA is kept, in frame starting at base 1. According to the germline V gene (reference sequence), CDR1 reads GTSNPN and CDR2 reads SVGIG. Libraries were made using the immunoSEQ multiplex PCR assay. TCRdb carries this immuneACCESS record with in-frame sequences only. Its versions omit some clonotypes, under half of them owing to an unresolved V gene in the studies checked, with the rest unexplained. The sample table records roughly 170,000 clones; approximately 92% of these occur just once. The ten largest clonotypes hold almost 1.5% of the sample. About this clone itself: Its antigen remains unidentified. No much larger clonotype is one base removed from it; base qualities were not supplied.

The TCR was taken from a man aged 18-30 years in good health. The specimen was blood. The chain joins TRBV30 to TRBJ1-1, with TRBD1 as a weak D call on 6 bases. The CDR3 sequence is CAWSVKTGGRTEAFF. The nucleotides are TGTGCCTGGAGTGTAAAGACAGGTGGAAGAACTGAAGCTTTCTTT.